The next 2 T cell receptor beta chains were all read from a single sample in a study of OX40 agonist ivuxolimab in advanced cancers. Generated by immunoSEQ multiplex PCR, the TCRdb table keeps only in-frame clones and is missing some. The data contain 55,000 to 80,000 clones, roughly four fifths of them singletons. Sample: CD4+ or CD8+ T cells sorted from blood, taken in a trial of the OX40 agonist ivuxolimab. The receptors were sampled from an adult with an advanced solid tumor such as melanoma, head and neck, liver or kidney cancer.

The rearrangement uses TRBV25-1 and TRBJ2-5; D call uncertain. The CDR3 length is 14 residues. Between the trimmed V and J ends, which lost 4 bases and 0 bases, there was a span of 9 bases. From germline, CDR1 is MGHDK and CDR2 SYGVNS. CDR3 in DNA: TGTGCCAGCAGTGTGGTGGCGTACCAAGAGACCCAGTACTTC. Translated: CASSVVAYQETQYF. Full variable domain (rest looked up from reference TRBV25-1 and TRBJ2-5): EADIYQTPRYLVIGTGKKITLECSQTMGHDKMYWYQQDPGMELHLIHYSYGVNSTEKGDLSSESTVSRIRTEHFPLTLESARPSHTSQYLCASSVVAYQETQYFGPGTRLLVL.

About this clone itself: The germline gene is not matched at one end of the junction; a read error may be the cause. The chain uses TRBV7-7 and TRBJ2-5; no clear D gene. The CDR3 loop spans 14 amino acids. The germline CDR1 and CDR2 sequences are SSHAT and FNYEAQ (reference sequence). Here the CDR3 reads CASSLDPAQETQYF. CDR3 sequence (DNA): TGTGCTAGCAGCTTAGATCCCGCACAAGAGACCCAGTACTTC.